The 20 T cell receptor beta chains presented below share a single source sample, sequenced in a study of blood T cell repertoires in COVID-19. Sequencing used immunoSEQ multiplex PCR; TCRdb keeps in-frame clones, though not all of them. The repertoire holds about 130,000 clones, roughly four fifths seen once, with more than 10% in the top ten. The specimen was peripheral blood. Source of these receptors: a human donor in a cohort sampled during active COVID-19.

This clone came up a few times. V usage is TRBV5-1 and J usage is TRBJ2-1; the match to TRBD1 covers 7 bases. CDR1 and CDR2 from the germline V gene are SGHRS and YFSETQ. The CDR3 runs to 15 residues. V lost 5 bases and J lost 3; bases outside the gene matches: 8. The chain's CDR3 is CASSLTGLGYNEQFF. CDR3 DNA sequence: TGCGCCAGCAGTCTGACAGGGTTGGGCTACAATGAGCAGTTCTTC.

This clone was seen a few times. The chain joins TRBV10-2 to TRBJ1-6; D unresolved. V lost 0 bases, J lost 8 bases, and 5 bases lay in between. The CDR3 sequence is 13 residues long. Germline CDR1 reads WSHSY; CDR2 reads SAAADI. CDR3: CASSESSHSPLHF. The CDR3 DNA follows: TGCGCCAGCAGTGAGTCGAGTCATTCACCCCTCCACTTT.

This clone is a singleton in its sample. J is TRBJ1-1 and V is TRBV19, with D perhaps TRBD1 (5 bases). V was pared by 5 bases and J by 1 base, with 17 bases between. Per the germline V gene, CDR1 is LNHDA and CDR2 is SQIVND (reference sequence). The CDR3 contains 16 residues. The CDR3 protein is CASSPRPPTANTEAFF. The CDR3 DNA reads TGTGCCAGTAGTCCCCGCCCCCCGACAGCGAACACTGAAGCTTTCTTT.

This chain joins TRBV6-5 and TRBJ2-5; 13 bases are shared with TRBD2. Germline V gene lookup returns CDR1 MNHEY and CDR2 SVGAGI. The trim removed 6 bases at V and 4 bases at J, leaving 5 bases unmatched. CDR3 length equals 15 residues. The CDR3 reads CASSLGLAGVETQYF. The DNA of the CDR3 is TGTGCCAGCAGCCTCGGACTAGCGGGGGTAGAGACCCAGTACTTC.

The V gene is TRBV5-1, the J gene TRBJ1-6; 8 positions match TRBD1. Per germline, CDR1 SGHRS and CDR2 YFSETQ. V was clipped by 2 bases and J by 4 bases; unmatched bases: 14. The length of the CDR3 is 19 residues. The CDR3 region is CASSFVGQGPNTYNSPLHF. CDR3 DNA sequence: TGCGCCAGCAGCTTTGTCGGACAGGGACCCAATACTTATAATTCACCCCTCCACTTT.

This chain joins TRBV5-1 and TRBJ2-2, with D maybe TRBD1 (5 bases). Germline V lookup: CDR1 SGHRS, CDR2 YFSETQ. CDR3 length: 16 amino acids. Trimming stripped 1 base from V and 4 bases from J, with 14 bases between. The CDR3 DNA is TGCGCCAGCAGCTTGTTGGGGCCTCGGATCACCGGGGAGCTGTTTTTT. Residues: CASSLLGPRITGELFF. The full variable domain, completed using reference TRBV5-1 and TRBJ2-2, is KAGVTQTPRYLIKTRGQQVTLSCSPISGHRSVSWYQQTPGQGLQFLFEYFSETQRNKGNFPGRFSGRQFSNSRSEMNVSTLELGDSALYLCASSLLGPRITGELFFGEGSRLTVL.

V usage is TRBV12-3 or TRBV12-4 and J usage is TRBJ2-5; 7 nucleotides line up with TRBD1. CDR3 length equals 13 residues. V gave up 6 bases and J gave up 6 bases; unmatched junction bases: 7. The CDR3 spells CASSPDRSQTQYF. The CDR3 DNA reads as TGTGCCAGCAGCCCGGACAGGAGCCAGACCCAGTACTTC.

The DNA of the CDR3 is TGCGCCAGCTACCCGGGACAGGGGGCTTCCTACGAGCAGTACTTC. This gives the protein CASYPGQGASYEQYF. The chain is built from TRBV10-2 and TRBJ2-7; TRBD1 agrees at 12 bases. Trimming took 8 bases from V and 1 from J; bases not matched to a gene: 6. Germline-derived CDR1 and CDR2 are WSHSY and SAAADI. The CDR3 covers 15 residues.

The CDR3 DNA sequence: TGCAGCGCCCCCCGGGACAGGGTTAAAGATACGCAGTATTTT. Encoded protein: CSAPRDRVKDTQYF. This chain connects TRBV29-1 to TRBJ2-3, with 9 bases fitting TRBD1. Looked up from germline, CDR1 is SQVTM and CDR2 is ANQGSEA. This CDR3 contains 14 residues. The junction had 10 bases not matched to a gene; V was cut back by 7 bases and J by 5 bases.

V and J are TRBV11-2 and TRBJ2-5; D gene unclear. Germline V gene sequence: CDR1 SGHAT, CDR2 FQNNGV. The CDR3 covers 13 residues. V shed 3 bases and J shed 4 bases, with 9 bases lying between them. The CDR3, as DNA: TGTGCCAGCAGCTTGAGGTTGGGAGAGACCCAGTACTTC. It yields the protein CASSLRLGETQYF.

The rearrangement links TRBV29-1 to TRBJ1-1, with D uncertain. Trimming cost V 0 bases and J 3 bases, with 8 bases left between them. Germline loops: CDR1 SQVTM, CDR2 ANQGSEA. This CDR3 contains 13 residues. Written as DNA, the CDR3 is TGCAGCGTTGAAGAACCCCGGGACACTGAAGCTTTCTTT. It translates to CSVEEPRDTEAFF.

The V call is TRBV12-3 or TRBV12-4, the J call TRBJ2-7; unclear D gene. This CDR3 comprises 13 residues. V lost 3 bases to trimming and J lost 1 base, with 7 bases between them. The CDR3 region has the DNA TGTGCCAGCAGTTTCCGGGTGTCCTACGAGCAGTACTTC. Translated, it gives CASSFRVSYEQYF.

The chain is built from TRBV4-1 and TRBJ2-7; 9 positions agree with TRBD1. Germline CDR1 and CDR2: MGHRA and YSYEKL. J gave up 0 bases and V 5 bases, and 2 bases lay outside the gene matches. There are 14 residues in the CDR3. CDR3 protein: CASSRTGDSYEQYF. CDR3 sequence (DNA): TGCGCCAGCAGCAGGACAGGGGACTCCTACGAGCAGTACTTC.

The CDR3 DNA is TGTGCCAGCAGCCCTTTTGAGGGGACAACAGATACGCAGTATTTT. Translated: CASSPFEGTTDTQYF. V is TRBV7-3 and J is TRBJ2-3; a weak D match, TRBD1 (6 bases). Trimming removed 5 bases at V and 3 bases at J, with 15 bases between. Germline assignment: CDR1 SGHTA and CDR2 FQGTGA. The CDR3 loop spans 15 amino acids.

J is TRBJ2-7 and V is TRBV13, with 8 bases identical to TRBD2. CDR1 is PRHDT, CDR2 FYEKMQ, per germline (reference sequence). V dropped 5 bases and J dropped 3; count of bases not matched to a gene: 12. The CDR3 covers 16 residues. This chain's CDR3 is CASSPALAEMRYEQYF. CDR3 coding DNA: TGTGCCAGCAGCCCCGCACTAGCGGAGATGCGCTACGAGCAGTACTTC.

V and J are TRBV2 and TRBJ2-3; TRBD1 matches 9 bases. Losses at the gene ends were 5 bases for V and 1 base for J; bases not matched to a gene: 1. The V gene's germline CDR1 is SNHLY and CDR2 FYNNEI. This CDR3 spans 14 amino acids. The CDR3 nucleotides read TGTGCCAGCAGTCGGGACAGGGGCACAGATACGCAGTATTTT. Encoded protein: CASSRDRGTDTQYF.

This clone was found a few times. The chain uses TRBV2 and TRBJ1-3, with D uncertain. Between the trimmed V and J ends, which lost 7 bases and 1 base, there was a span of 17 bases. This CDR3 region has 16 residues. Germline V gene sequence: CDR1 SNHLY, CDR2 FYNNEI. This CDR3 reads CASTPGLWSSGNTIYF. The CDR3 DNA reads as TGTGCCAGCACCCCGGGTTTGTGGTCGTCTGGAAACACCATATATTTT.

The chain couples TRBV29-1 to TRBJ2-5, with TRBD2 matching over 7 bases. The CDR3 has 14 residues. Germline-derived CDR1 and CDR2 are SQVTM and ANQGSEA. J was trimmed by 7 bases and V by 2 bases; bases with no gene match: 10. CDR3 amino acids: CSVEILGLVGTQYF. The CDR3 DNA reads as TGCAGCGTTGAAATTTTAGGACTAGTCGGGACCCAGTACTTC.

The V and J genes are TRBV13 and TRBJ2-7; D might be TRBD1 (6 bases). The CDR3 is made up of 15 amino acids. Between the trimmed V and J ends, which lost 5 bases and 1 base, there was a span of 15 bases. Germline CDR1 is PRHDT and CDR2 is FYEKMQ (reference sequence). CDR3: CASSPRQEISYEQYF. CDR3 in DNA: TGTGCCAGCAGCCCTCGACAGGAGATATCCTACGAGCAGTACTTC.

The rearrangement uses TRBV10-1 and TRBJ1-1, with 7 bases aligning to TRBD1. V trimming: 5 bases; J trimming: 1 base; junction bases outside the gene matches: 4. CDR1 WNHNN and CDR2 SYGVQD come from the germline V gene (reference sequence). The CDR3 totals 14 residues. The CDR3 region has the DNA TGCGCCAGCAGTTCGACAGGGAAGAACACTGAAGCTTTCTTT. It encodes CASSSTGKNTEAFF.